This is a list of T cell receptor beta chains from one sample in a study of T cells in Graves' hyperthyroidism and ophthalmopathy. TCRdb re-called the multiplex PCR reads through MiXCR, storing one row per CDR3 protein. The table has roughly 640,000 distinct CDR3 sequences, around 16% seen once. The material sequenced was blood. The receptors derive from a woman between 40 and 50 years old with Graves' ophthalmopathy. Each CDR3 is given with its conserved first and last residue. A D gene is named only where the DNA matches it firmly. The size field is filled for only some rows; it gives once, few, many or a size class.

d_call	v_call	clone_size	j_call	cdr3_aa	cdr3_nt
.	TRBV3-1	many	TRBJ2-7	CASSQVGIYEQYF	TGTGCCAGCAGCCAAGTGGGCATTTACGAGCAGTACTTC
.	TRBV7-9	many	TRBJ2-7	CASSRNYEQYF	TGTGCCAGCAGCCGGAACTACGAGCAGTACTTC
.	TRBV18	many	TRBJ2-3	CASSPVRESTDTQYF	TGTGCCAGCTCCCCGGTCCGGGAGAGCACAGATACGCAGTATTTT
TRBD1	TRBV12-5	.	TRBJ2-2	CASGLAVGTGDTGELLF	TGTGCTAGTGGTTTGGCGGTGGGGACAGGCGACACCGGGGAGCTGCTTTTT
.	TRBV7-9	many	TRBJ2-7	CASSPPRRVHEQYF	TGTGCCAGCAGCCCCCCTCGGCGGGTACACGAGCAGTACTTC
.	TRBV6-5	many	TRBJ2-7	CASSYWYGKSRSYEQYF	TGTGCCAGCAGTTACTGGTACGGGAAATCGAGGTCCTACGAGCAGTACTTC
TRBD1	TRBV19	few	TRBJ1-4	CASSISGQVKSNEKLFF	TGTGCCAGTAGTATTTCGGGACAGGTGAAATCGAATGAAAAACTGTTTTTT
.	TRBV2	once	TRBJ1-2	CASQGPNYGYTF	TGTGCCAGCCAGGGGCCTAACTATGGCTACACCTTC
.	TRBV3-1	.	TRBJ2-3	CASSQDWRSTDTQYF	TGTGCCAGCAGCCAAGATTGGCGAAGCACAGATACGCAGTATTTT
.	TRBV2	.	TRBJ2-5	CASLGGLLRETQYF	TGTGCCAGCCTCGGAGGGCTCCTTAGGGAGACCCAGTACTTC
.	TRBV28	few	TRBJ1-4	CASREFGTGDEKLFF	TGTGCCAGCAGAGAATTCGGGACGGGAGATGAAAAACTGTTTTTT
.	TRBV7-9	many	TRBJ2-7	CASTEVTSNEQYF	TGTGCCAGCACCGAGGTGACTAGTAACGAGCAGTACTTC
TRBD2	TRBV5-1	many	TRBJ2-7	CASSLAGRETYEQYF	TGCGCCAGCAGCTTGGCCGGGAGGGAAACTTACGAGCAGTACTTC
TRBD1	TRBV10-3	few	TRBJ1-1	CATTGTGGTEAFF	TGTGCCACCACCGGGACAGGGGGCACTGAAGCTTTCTTT
TRBD2	TRBV2	many	TRBJ2-1	CASRSLAVYNEQFF	TGTGCCAGCAGATCGCTAGCGGTATACAATGAGCAGTTCTTC
.	TRBV12-3/TRBV12-4	many	TRBJ1-4	CASSLGGREKLFF	TGTGCCAGCAGTTTAGGGGGGAGGGAAAAACTGTTTTTT
.	TRBV10-3	many	TRBJ2-7	CAISVAASRDEQYF	TGTGCCATCAGTGTCGCTGCCTCCCGGGACGAGCAGTACTTC
.	TRBV19	.	TRBJ2-3	CASSTTGSDTQYF	TGTGCCAGTAGTACAACAGGATCAGATACGCAGTATTTT
.	TRBV18	.	TRBJ2-6	CASPLDSGANVLTF	TGTGCCAGCCCACTGGACTCTGGGGCCAACGTCCTGACTTTC
.	TRBV7-3	.	TRBJ2-5	CASSFRAMETQYF	TGTGCCAGCAGCTTCCGGGCCATGGAGACCCAGTACTTC
.	TRBV4-1	few	TRBJ1-2	CASSQDNRGYTF	TGCGCCAGCAGCCAAGATAACAGGGGCTACACCTTC
.	TRBV5-5	.	TRBJ1-5	CASSRAIGGVPQHF	TGTGCCAGCAGCCGGGCCATAGGAGGGGTCCCACAGCATTTT
.	TRBV2	.	TRBJ1-5	CASRAIGNQPQHF	TGTGCCAGCAGGGCGATCGGCAATCAGCCCCAGCATTTT
.	TRBV30	many	TRBJ2-7	CAWSRQGPYEQYF	TGTGCCTGGAGTCGGCAGGGACCCTACGAGCAGTACTTC
.	TRBV11-2	many	TRBJ2-5	CASSLNSAPMTETQYF	TGTGCCAGCAGCTTGAACAGCGCCCCGATGACCGAGACCCAGTACTTC
TRBD2	TRBV2	few	TRBJ2-7	CASTHRGGSYEQYF	TGTGCCAGCACCCATCGGGGGGGGTCCTACGAGCAGTACTTC
.	TRBV4-1	.	TRBJ1-1	CASSQDGGKDEAFF	TGCGCCAGCAGCCAAGATGGTGGGAAGGATGAAGCTTTCTTT
.	TRBV20-1	.	TRBJ1-5	CSAREGGIQPQHF	TGCAGTGCTAGAGAGGGGGGAATTCAGCCCCAGCATTTT
TRBD1	TRBV11-2	many	TRBJ1-4	CASSQDRLNEKLFF	TGTGCCAGCAGCCAGGACAGGCTGAATGAAAAACTGTTTTTT
.	TRBV2	many	TRBJ2-2	CASCPSSNTGELFF	TGTGCCAGCTGTCCGTCCTCCAACACCGGGGAGCTGTTTTTT
.	TRBV9	few	TRBJ2-2	CASSVVAGARTGELFF	TGTGCCAGCAGCGTAGTCGCGGGGGCGCGCACCGGGGAGCTGTTTTTT
TRBD1	TRBV5-1	few	TRBJ1-1	CAGSQPQGAGTEAFF	TGCGCCGGCAGCCAACCCCAGGGGGCAGGGACTGAAGCTTTCTTT